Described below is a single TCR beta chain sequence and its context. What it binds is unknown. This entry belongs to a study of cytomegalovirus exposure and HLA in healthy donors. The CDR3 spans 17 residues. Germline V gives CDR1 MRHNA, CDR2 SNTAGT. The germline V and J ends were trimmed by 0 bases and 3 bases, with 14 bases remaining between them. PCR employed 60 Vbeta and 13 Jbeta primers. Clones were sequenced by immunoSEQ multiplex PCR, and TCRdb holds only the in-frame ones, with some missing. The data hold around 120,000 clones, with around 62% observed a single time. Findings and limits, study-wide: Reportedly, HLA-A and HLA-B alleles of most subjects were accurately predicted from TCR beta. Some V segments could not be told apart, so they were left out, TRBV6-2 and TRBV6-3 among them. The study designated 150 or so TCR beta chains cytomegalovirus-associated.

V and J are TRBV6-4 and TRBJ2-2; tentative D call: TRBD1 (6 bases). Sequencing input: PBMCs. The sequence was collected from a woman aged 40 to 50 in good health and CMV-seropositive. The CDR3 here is CASSDSILGGDTGELFF. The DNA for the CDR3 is TGTGCCAGCAGTGACTCGATTCTAGGGGGTGACACCGGGGAGCTGTTTTTT.